The present T cell receptor beta chain was sequenced within a study of blood T cell repertoires in COVID-19. Background on the study: Sites in the United States, Italy and Spain provided acute and convalescent COVID-19 samples. From T cells, B-cell-depleted T cells, or PBMCs came the material, which was cDNA or gDNA.

TCRdb's copy holds only in-frame clones and misses some; the assay was immunoSEQ multiplex PCR. The sample shows 45,000 to 60,000 clones, almost 80% of them seen only once. Clinical history reported by participants formed the basis on which cohorts were assigned. The germline gives CDR1 SGDLS, CDR2 YYNGEE. The CDR3 covers 13 residues. V lost 3 bases, J lost 3 bases, and 7 bases lay in between. The sequence was collected from a woman aged 50 to 65 with acute COVID-19. The chain couples TRBV9 to TRBJ2-1, with TRBD2 as a possible D gene (5 bases). Sequenced sample: PBMCs or T cells enriched from blood (not recorded which). CDR3 region: CASSARDYNEQFF. The CDR3 nucleotides read TGTGCCAGCAGCGCCCGGGACTACAATGAGCAGTTCTTC.